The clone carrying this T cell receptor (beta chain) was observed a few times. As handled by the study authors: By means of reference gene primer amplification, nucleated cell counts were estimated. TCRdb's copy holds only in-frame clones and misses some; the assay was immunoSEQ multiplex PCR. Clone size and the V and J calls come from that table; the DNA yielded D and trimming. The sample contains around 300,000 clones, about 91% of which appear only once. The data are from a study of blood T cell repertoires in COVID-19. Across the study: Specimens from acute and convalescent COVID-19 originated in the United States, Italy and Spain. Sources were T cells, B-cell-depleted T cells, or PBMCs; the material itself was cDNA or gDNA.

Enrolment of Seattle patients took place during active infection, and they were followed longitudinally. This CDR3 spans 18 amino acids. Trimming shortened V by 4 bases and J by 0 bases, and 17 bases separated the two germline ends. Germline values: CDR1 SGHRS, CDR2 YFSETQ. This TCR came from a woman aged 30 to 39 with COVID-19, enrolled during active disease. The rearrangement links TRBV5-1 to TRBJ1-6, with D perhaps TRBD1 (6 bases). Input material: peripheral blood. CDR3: CASSRWGLTSSYNSPLHF. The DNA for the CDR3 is TGCGCCAGCAGCCGGTGGGGGCTCACGAGCTCCTATAATTCACCCCTCCACTTT.